The source of this T cell receptor beta chain is a study of CD8+CD57+ T cells in acquired aplastic anemia. Concerning this clonotype itself: Its antigen is not known.

The V segment lost 9 bases and the J segment 6 bases; nucleotides outside the gene matches: 14. CDR3 size: 14 residues. Germline V gene lookup returns CDR1 LNHDA and CDR2 SQIVND (reference sequence). Previously, flow cytometry had revealed CD8+CD57+ cell expansion in the patients chosen for sequencing. The enrolled patients all had severe acquired aplastic anemia. Notes on the study in general: Controls did not differ significantly from patients in CD8+ Simpson's diversity. Some 31 shared CD8+ CDR3s appeared highly expressed within patients' immunodominant clones.

Genomic DNA acted as the template from which TCR beta VDJ combination and CDR3 sequence profiling were carried out. In TCRdb, the reads were re-called with MiXCR into one record per CDR3 protein. The sample yields a few hundred thousand distinct CDR3 sequences, under 55% seen once. The sequenced sample was sorted CD4+, CD8+, or CD8+CD57+ T cells (not recorded which) from PBMCs. V gene TRBV19 combines with J gene TRBJ2-7; 7 bases align to TRBD2. This receptor was identified in a human donor with aplastic anemia. DNA for the CDR3: TGTGCCAGCAGCCAGGCGGGGGAGAAACGCGAGCAGTACTTC. This translates into CASSQAGEKREQYF.